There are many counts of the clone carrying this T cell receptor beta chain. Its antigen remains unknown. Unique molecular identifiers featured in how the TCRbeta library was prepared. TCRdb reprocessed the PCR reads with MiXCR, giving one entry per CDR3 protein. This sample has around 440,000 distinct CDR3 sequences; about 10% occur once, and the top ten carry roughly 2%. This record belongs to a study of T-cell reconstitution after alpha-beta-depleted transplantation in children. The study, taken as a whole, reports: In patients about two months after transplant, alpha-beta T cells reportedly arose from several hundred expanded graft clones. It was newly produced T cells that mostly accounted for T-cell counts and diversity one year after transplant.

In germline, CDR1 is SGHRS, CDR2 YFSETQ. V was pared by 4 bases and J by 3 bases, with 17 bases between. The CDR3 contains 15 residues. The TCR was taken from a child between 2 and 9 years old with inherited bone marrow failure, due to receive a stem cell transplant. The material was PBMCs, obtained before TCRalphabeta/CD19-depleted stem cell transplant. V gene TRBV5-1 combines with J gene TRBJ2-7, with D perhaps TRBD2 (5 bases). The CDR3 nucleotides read TGCGCCAGCAGCCTCGGGATCCTCCACGGCTACGAGCAGTACTTC. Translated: CASSLGILHGYEQYF.